These 14 T cell receptor beta chains were all obtained from the same sample, sequenced in a study of beta chain features in type 1 diabetes. TCRB transcripts that were expressed got sequenced, as all of the isolated RNA had been reverse transcribed. Profiled with immunoSEQ multiplex PCR; TCRdb holds only in-frame clones, not every one. Of about 130,000 clones detected, around 8.7% appear once; the ten largest clones hold around 0.68%. Sequenced: central memory CD4+ T cells from blood. Every receptor here comes from a man between 18 and 35 years old in good health.

To note about this clone: Different DNA sequences within this sample yield the same CDR3. This chain uses TRBV28 with TRBJ2-7; TRBD1 matches at 9 bases. The length of the CDR3 is 13 residues. Germline assignment: CDR1 MDHEN and CDR2 SYDVKM. V shed 6 bases and J 1 base; nucleotides not matched to a gene: 1. The CDR3 sequence: CASRQGASYEQYF. CDR3 coding DNA: TGTGCCAGCAGACAGGGGGCTTCCTACGAGCAGTACTTC.

The chain combines TRBV7-3 with TRBJ2-1; maybe TRBD1 (5 bases). The V and J ends lost 0 bases and 5 bases respectively, with 8 bases between them. This CDR3 contains 14 residues. CDR1 is SGHTA, CDR2 FQGTGA, per germline. In DNA, the CDR3 is TGTGCCAGCAGCTTAACTCAGACAGACAATGAGCAGTTCTTC. It is translated as CASSLTQTDNEQFF.

This clone was picked up a small number of times. This same CDR3 is encoded by further DNA sequences in the sample. V gene TRBV15 combines with J gene TRBJ2-5; a weak D match, TRBD2 (5 bases). V was pared by 0 bases and J by 4 bases, with 6 bases between. Germline CDR1 LNHNV, CDR2 YYDKDF (reference sequence). CDR3 length: 13 amino acids. The CDR3 sequence is CATSRDRGETQYF. CDR3 in DNA: TGTGCCACCAGCAGAGATCGGGGAGAGACCCAGTACTTC.

This clone was picked up a small number of times. The chain employs TRBV18 and TRBJ2-7; TRBD2 matches at 12 bases. Germline V gene lookup returns CDR1 KGHSH and CDR2 LQKENI. The CDR3 sequence is 18 residues long. With 0 bases clipped from V and 3 bases from J, the junction kept 9 bases outside the gene matches. CDR3 DNA sequence: TGTGCCAGCTCACCACCGAGACTAGCGGGGGCCCTAATCTACGAGCAGTACTTC. Its translation: CASSPPRLAGALIYEQYF.

This chain joins TRBV11-2 and TRBJ2-3; D is possibly TRBD2 (6 bases). The CDR3 consists of 15 residues. Germline values: CDR1 SGHAT, CDR2 FQNNGV. Trimming took off 6 bases at V and 2 bases at J, with 15 bases between the two ends. CDR3 DNA sequence: TGTGCCAGCAGTAGGGACGGGGGTATCACAGATACGCAGTATTTT. It specifies CASSRDGGITDTQYF.

This chain joins TRBV7-6 and TRBJ2-1; 13 bases map to TRBD2. Germline V lookup: CDR1 SGHVS, CDR2 FNYEAQ. CDR3 length equals 16 residues. Trimming at V came to 4 bases and at J to 6 bases, leaving 6 bases not matched to a gene. CDR3 in amino acids: CASSSRLAGGGNEQFF. The CDR3, as DNA: TGTGCCAGCAGCTCCAGACTAGCGGGGGGAGGCAATGAGCAGTTCTTC.

The chain joins TRBV15 to TRBJ1-5, with D unclear. From germline, CDR1 is LNHNV and CDR2 YYDKDF (reference sequence). CDR3 length: 15 amino acids. The V gene lost 1 base and the J gene lost 7 bases, with 14 bases spanning the gap. The CDR3 region is CATSRVAAFGQPQHF. The CDR3 DNA sequence: TGTGCCACCAGCAGAGTGGCAGCATTCGGGCAGCCCCAGCATTTT.

The gene calls are TRBV11-1 and TRBJ2-1, with D possibly TRBD1 on 6 matching bases. Germline V CDR1 and CDR2: SGHAT, FQDESV (reference sequence). V lost 1 base, J lost 9 bases, and 7 bases lay in between. CDR3 length: 12 residues. The CDR3 DNA follows: TGTGCCAGCAGCTTAGAAGGGGGTGAGCAGTTCTTC. The encoded protein is CASSLEGGEQFF.

This clone was detected a few times. The chain combines TRBV18 with TRBJ2-1; maybe TRBD2 (6 bases). Germline values: CDR1 KGHSH, CDR2 LQKENI. Trimming removed 3 bases at V and 4 bases at J, with 10 bases between. The CDR3 is 14 residues long. CDR3 sequence: CASSPLRGYNEQFF. The DNA of the CDR3 is TGTGCCAGCTCACCGCTGCGGGGATACAATGAGCAGTTCTTC.

This clone was counted only a few times. The chain links TRBV7-6 to TRBJ1-1; 8 bases are a match to TRBD1. The V gene's germline CDR1 is SGHVS and CDR2 FNYEAQ. The CDR3 runs to 17 residues. The ends lost 1 base at V and 0 bases at J; junction bases unmatched: 7. CDR3 sequence reads: CASSLVDPGQVNTEAFF. For the CDR3, the DNA is TGTGCCAGCAGCTTAGTGGATCCGGGACAGGTGAACACTGAAGCTTTCTTT.

Many counts were recorded for this clone. DNA for the CDR3: TGCAGCGTGAAGGGACTCCAGGCCTACGAGCAGTACTTC. It is translated as CSVKGLQAYEQYF. This chain links TRBV29-1 with TRBJ2-7; TRBD2 is a possible D gene (6 bases). The V end was cut by 6 bases, the J end by 2 bases, with 14 bases between. The germline V gene has CDR1 SQVTM and CDR2 ANQGSEA. The CDR3 is made up of 13 amino acids.

This clone was observed a few times. This chain links TRBV4-3 with TRBJ1-2; 8 bases align to TRBD1. This CDR3 is built from 15 residues. V shed 0 bases, J shed 6 bases, and the junction held 6 bases outside the gene matches. Germline CDR1 and CDR2: LGHNA and YSLEER. The CDR3 DNA reads TGCGCCAGCAGCCAAGAAATAGCAGGGGGCAATGGCTACACCTTC. Protein sequence: CASSQEIAGGNGYTF.

The chain carries TRBV29-1 and TRBJ2-7; 7 bases agree with TRBD2. CDR3 length: 14 residues. Trimming removed 0 bases from V and 6 bases from J; junction bases left unmatched: 8. CDR1 and CDR2 from the germline V gene are SQVTM and ANQGSEA. In DNA form, the CDR3 reads TGCAGCGTTGAAGACCAAGCGGGGTCCCTCGAGCAGTACTTC. Its protein product is CSVEDQAGSLEQYF.

The chain couples TRBV6-1 to TRBJ2-5; the match to TRBD1 covers 7 bases. CDR1 is MNHNS, CDR2 SASEGT, per germline. This CDR3 contains 14 residues. Trimming took 5 bases from V and 2 from J; bases not matched to a gene: 5. This CDR3 is CASSRQGRQETQYF. CDR3 in DNA: TGTGCCAGCAGTCGACAGGGCAGACAAGAGACCCAGTACTTC.